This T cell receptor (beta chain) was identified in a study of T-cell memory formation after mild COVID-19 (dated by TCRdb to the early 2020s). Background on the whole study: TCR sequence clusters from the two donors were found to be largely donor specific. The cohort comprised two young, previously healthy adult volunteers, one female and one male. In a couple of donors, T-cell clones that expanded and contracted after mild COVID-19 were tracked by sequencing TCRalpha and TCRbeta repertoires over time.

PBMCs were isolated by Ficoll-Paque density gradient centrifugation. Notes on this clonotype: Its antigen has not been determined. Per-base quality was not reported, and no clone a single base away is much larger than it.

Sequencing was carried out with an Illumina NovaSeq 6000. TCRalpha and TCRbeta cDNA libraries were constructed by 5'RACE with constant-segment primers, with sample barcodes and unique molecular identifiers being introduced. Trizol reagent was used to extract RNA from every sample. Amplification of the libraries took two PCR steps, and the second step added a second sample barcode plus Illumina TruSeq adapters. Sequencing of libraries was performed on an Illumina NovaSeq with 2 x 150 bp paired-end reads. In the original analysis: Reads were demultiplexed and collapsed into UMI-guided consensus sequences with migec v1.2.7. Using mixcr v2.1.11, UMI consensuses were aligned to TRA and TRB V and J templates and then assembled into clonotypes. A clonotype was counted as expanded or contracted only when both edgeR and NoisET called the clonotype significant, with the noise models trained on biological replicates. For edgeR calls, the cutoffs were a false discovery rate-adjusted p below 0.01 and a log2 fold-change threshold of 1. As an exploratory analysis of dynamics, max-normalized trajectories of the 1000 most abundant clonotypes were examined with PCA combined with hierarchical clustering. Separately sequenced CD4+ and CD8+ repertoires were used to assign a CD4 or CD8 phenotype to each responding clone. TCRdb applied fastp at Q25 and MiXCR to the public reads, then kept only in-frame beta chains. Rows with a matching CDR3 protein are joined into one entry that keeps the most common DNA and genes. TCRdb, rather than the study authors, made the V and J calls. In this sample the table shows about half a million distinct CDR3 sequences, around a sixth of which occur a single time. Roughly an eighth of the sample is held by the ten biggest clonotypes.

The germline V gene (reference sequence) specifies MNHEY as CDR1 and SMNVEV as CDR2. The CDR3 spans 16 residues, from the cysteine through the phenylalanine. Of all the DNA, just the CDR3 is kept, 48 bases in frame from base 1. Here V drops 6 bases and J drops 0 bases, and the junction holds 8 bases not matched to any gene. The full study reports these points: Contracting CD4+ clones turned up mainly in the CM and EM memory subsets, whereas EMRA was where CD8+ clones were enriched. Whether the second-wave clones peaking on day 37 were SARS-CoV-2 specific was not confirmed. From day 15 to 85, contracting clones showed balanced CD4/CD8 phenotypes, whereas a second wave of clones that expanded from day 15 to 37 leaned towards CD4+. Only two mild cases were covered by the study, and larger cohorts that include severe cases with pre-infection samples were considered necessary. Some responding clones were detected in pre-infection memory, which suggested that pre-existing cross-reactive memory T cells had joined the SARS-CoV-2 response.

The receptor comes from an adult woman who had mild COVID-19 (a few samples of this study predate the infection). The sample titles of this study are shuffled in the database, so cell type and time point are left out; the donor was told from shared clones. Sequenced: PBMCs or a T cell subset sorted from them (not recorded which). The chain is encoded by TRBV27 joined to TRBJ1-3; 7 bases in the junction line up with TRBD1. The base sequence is TGTGCCAGCAGACCGCGACAGGGACTCTCTGGAAACACCATATATTTT. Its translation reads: CASRPRQGLSGNTIYF.